Presented here are 9 T cell receptor beta chains from one specimen sequenced in a study of blood T cell repertoires in COVID-19. The repertoire was sequenced with immunoSEQ multiplex PCR; TCRdb's copy has only in-frame clones and lacks some. The table shows over 65,000 clones, with 81% occurring only once. Sequencing used peripheral blood. Receptor source: a man older than 75 with acute or convalescent COVID-19.

CDR3: CAISENLDNEQFF. CDR3 in DNA: TGTGCCATCAGTGAAAACCTAGACAATGAGCAGTTCTTC. The genes are TRBV10-3 and TRBJ2-1; unclear D gene. Germline CDR1 is ENHRY and CDR2 is SYGVKD. CDR3 length equals 13 residues. Trimming stripped 3 bases from V and 5 bases from J, with 8 bases between.

The gene calls are TRBV29-1 and TRBJ2-1, with 8 bases aligning to TRBD2. V was pared by 4 bases and J by 2 bases, with 7 bases of the junction left unmatched. This CDR3 contains 15 residues. Germline V gene lookup returns CDR1 SQVTM and CDR2 ANQGSEA. The CDR3, as DNA: TGCAGCGTTGTATCCAGCGGGAGAACCTACAATGAGCAGTTCTTC. It yields the protein CSVVSSGRTYNEQFF.

This clone has more than one count but fewer than ten. This chain joins TRBV7-2 and TRBJ2-1, with TRBD2 matching 7 bases. Germline CDR1 reads SGHTA; CDR2 reads FQGNSA. V lost 1 base to trimming and J lost 10 bases; unmatched junction nucleotides: 13. The CDR3 runs to 16 residues. The CDR3 here is CASSLVGRAVGGEQFF. The DNA for the CDR3 is TGTGCCAGCAGCTTAGTGGGCAGGGCTGTGGGGGGGGAGCAGTTCTTC.

The chain is built from TRBV5-4 and TRBJ2-6; 11 bases are shared with TRBD1. The length of the CDR3 is 17 residues. CDR1 and CDR2 from the germline V gene are SGHNT and YYREEE (reference sequence). J was trimmed by 0 bases and V by 4 bases; bases with no gene match: 3. The CDR3 here is CASSKGQGGSGANVLTF. Written as DNA, the CDR3 is TGTGCCAGCAGCAAGGGACAGGGGGGCTCTGGGGCCAACGTCCTGACTTTC.

The V gene is TRBV9, the J gene TRBJ2-2; TRBD1 agrees at 7 bases. The CDR3 totals 16 residues. The J segment lost 6 bases and the V segment lost 3 bases, leaving 11 bases of the junction unmatched. Germline CDR1 is SGDLS and CDR2 is YYNGEE. The chain's CDR3 is CASSEGAAGVPGELFF. In DNA, the CDR3 is TGTGCCAGCAGCGAGGGGGCGGCAGGGGTTCCCGGGGAGCTGTTTTTT.

V gene TRBV19 combines with J gene TRBJ2-2; D uncertain. The CDR3 is 15 amino acids. Trimming took 1 base from V and 5 from J, leaving 11 bases between them. In germline, CDR1 is LNHDA, CDR2 SQIVND (reference sequence). As DNA, the CDR3 is TGTGCCAGTAGTATAGGGCACTATAGGACCGGGGAGCTGTTTTTT. This codes for CASSIGHYRTGELFF.

V usage is TRBV6-6 and J usage is TRBJ2-7; 9 positions match TRBD1. This CDR3 is 14 amino acids long. After removal of 6 bases from V and 2 bases from J, the junction contained 5 bases not matched to a gene. The V gene's germline CDR1 is MNHNY and CDR2 SVGAGI (reference sequence). CDR3 sequence reads: CASRLQGAPYEQYF. The CDR3 DNA sequence: TGTGCCAGCAGGCTACAGGGGGCTCCCTACGAGCAGTACTTC.

V is TRBV6-5 and J is TRBJ1-6; D gene uncertain. Germline assignment: CDR1 MNHEY and CDR2 SVGAGI. Trimming pared 10 bases from V and 0 bases from J, leaving 10 bases between. The CDR3 spans 14 residues. The CDR3: CATLLSSYNSPLHF. CDR3 nucleotides: TGTGCCACTTTACTGAGCTCCTATAATTCACCCCTCCACTTT.

The chain recombines TRBV29-1 with TRBJ2-1, with D perhaps matching TRBD2 (6 bases). The CDR3 has 10 amino acids. V shed 7 bases and J shed 7 bases, with 8 bases lying between them. CDR1 and CDR2 (germline): SQVTM, ANQGSEA. The CDR3 region is CSGGRNEQFF. The CDR3 DNA reads TGCAGCGGGGGGAGGAATGAGCAGTTCTTC.